The T cell receptor (beta chain) described here comes from a study of cytomegalovirus exposure and HLA in healthy donors. Broader study findings: An analysis that came later showed most CMV-associated TCR beta chains appearing HLA-restricted.

The CDR3 runs to 14 residues. CDR1 and CDR2 from the germline V gene are LGHNA and YSLEER. The V and J ends lost 4 bases and 2 bases, in that order; junction bases with no gene match: 0. This clone was counted a single time. Antigen specificity is unknown. The primer mix had 60 Vbeta and 13 Jbeta primers. The data were produced by immunoSEQ multiplex PCR, yet TCRdb's version contains in-frame clones alone and is incomplete. The sample has about 110,000 clones; about three quarters are singletons. Sequenced material: PBMCs. The origin of this receptor is a male donor in good health and CMV-seronegative. V and J are TRBV4-3 and TRBJ1-5; TRBD1 matches 9 bases. In DNA, the CDR3 is TGCGCCAGCAGCCGGACAGGGGGCAATCAGCCCCAGCATTTT. Translated: CASSRTGGNQPQHF.